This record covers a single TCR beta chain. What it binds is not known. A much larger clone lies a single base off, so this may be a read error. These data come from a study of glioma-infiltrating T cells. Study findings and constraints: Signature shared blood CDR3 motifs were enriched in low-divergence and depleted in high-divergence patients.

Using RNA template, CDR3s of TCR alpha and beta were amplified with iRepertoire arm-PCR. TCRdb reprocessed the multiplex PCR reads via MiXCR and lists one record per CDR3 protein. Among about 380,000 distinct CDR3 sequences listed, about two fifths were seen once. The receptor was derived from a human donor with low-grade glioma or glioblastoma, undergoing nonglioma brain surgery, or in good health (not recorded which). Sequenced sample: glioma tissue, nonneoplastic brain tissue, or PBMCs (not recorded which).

CDR3 region: CASSYSASGGYEQYF. The DNA for the CDR3 is TGTGCCAGCAGTTACTCGGCTAGCGGGGGCTACGAGCAGTACTTC. This sequence joins TRBV6-2 or TRBV6-3 and TRBJ2-7; 10 positions agree with TRBD2. Germline lookup yields CDR1 MNHEY and CDR2 SVGEGT. There are 15 residues in the CDR3. The ends lost 0 bases at V and 3 bases at J; junction bases unmatched: 2.